What follows describes a single T cell receptor beta chain. As yet, its antigen is unknown. Sequencing targeted expressed TCRB transcripts, as all isolated RNA had been reverse transcribed. TCRdb's table, derived via immunoSEQ multiplex PCR, lists solely in-frame clones and lacks some. Among under 200,000 clones listed, less than 9.5% were seen once. These data are taken from a study of beta chain features in type 1 diabetes. The V gene end was trimmed by 5 bases and the J gene end by 5 bases; junction bases not matched to a gene: 7. CDR3 size: 14 residues. Germline CDR1 MNHEY, CDR2 SMNVEV (reference sequence). Study outcomes and limitations: In cDNA sequencing, cells with high TCR expression could be over-represented.

Purity above 95% was achieved in all sorted populations. The source of this sequence is a woman younger than 30 in good health. What was sequenced was central memory CD4+ T cells from blood. The chain is built from TRBV27 and TRBJ2-5; 8 positions agree with TRBD1. The CDR3 bases are TGTGCCAGCAGTCCCAGGGGGCGCGATGAGACCCAGTACTTC. Translating it yields CASSPRGRDETQYF.